This T cell receptor beta chain originates from a study of T cell repertoires in cytomegalovirus infection. TCRdb recomputed calls from the reads with MiXCR, one row per CDR3 protein. The sample lists approximately 550,000 distinct CDR3 sequences; 16% were seen once. This clonotype was seen many times. The TCR was taken from a human donor in good health (CMV status not recorded). Some clones in this sample may be carry-over from other donors' samples. Sequenced material: CD8+ T cells from PBMCs.

This chain's CDR3 is CASGLMFVEDEAFF. CDR3 in DNA: TGTGCTAGTGGTTTGATGTTTGTAGAGGACGAAGCTTTCTTT. The chain links TRBV12-5 to TRBJ1-1; D is ambiguous. The CDR3 length is 14 residues. Germline V gives CDR1 LGHNT, CDR2 FRNRAP. The V end was cut by 2 bases, the J end by 8 bases, with 15 bases between.